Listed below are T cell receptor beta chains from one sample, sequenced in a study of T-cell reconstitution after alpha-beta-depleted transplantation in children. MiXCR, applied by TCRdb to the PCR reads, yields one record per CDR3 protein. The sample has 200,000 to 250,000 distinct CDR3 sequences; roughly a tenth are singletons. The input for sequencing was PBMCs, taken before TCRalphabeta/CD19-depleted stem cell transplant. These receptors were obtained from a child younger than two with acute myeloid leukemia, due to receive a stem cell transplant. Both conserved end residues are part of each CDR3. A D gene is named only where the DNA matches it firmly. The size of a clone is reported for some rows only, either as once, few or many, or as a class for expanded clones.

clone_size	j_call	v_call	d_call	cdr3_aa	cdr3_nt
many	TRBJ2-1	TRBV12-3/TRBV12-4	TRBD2	CASSFASGYNEQFF	TGTGCCAGCAGTTTTGCTAGCGGCTACAATGAGCAGTTCTTC
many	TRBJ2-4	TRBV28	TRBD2	CASSLPRTSKNIQYF	TGTGCCAGCAGTTTACCCCGGACTAGTAAAAACATTCAGTACTTC
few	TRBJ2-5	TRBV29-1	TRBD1	CSVWGLNRGETQYF	TGCAGCGTCTGGGGTTTGAACAGGGGAGAGACCCAGTACTTC
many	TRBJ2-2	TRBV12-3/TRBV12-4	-	CASSPPGLRTGELFF	TGTGCCAGCAGTCCCCCGGGACTTCGCACCGGGGAGCTGTTTTTT
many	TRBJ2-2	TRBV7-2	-	CASSIAYGSGVPFF	TGTGCCAGCAGCATCGCCTACGGGTCGGGAGTCCCGTTTTTT
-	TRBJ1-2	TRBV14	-	CASSQGIATAIRGYTF	TGTGCCAGCAGCCAAGGAATCGCGACGGCAATTCGAGGCTACACCTTC
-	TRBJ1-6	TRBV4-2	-	CASSLRTISSYNSPLHF	TGTGCCAGCAGCCTTCGGACGATAAGCTCCTATAATTCACCCCTCCACTTT
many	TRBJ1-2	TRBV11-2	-	CASSLERARGYTF	TGTGCCAGCAGCTTAGAAAGGGCTCGAGGCTACACCTTC
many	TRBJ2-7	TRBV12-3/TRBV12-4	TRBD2	CASSHSGSPTYEQYF	TGTGCCAGCAGTCATAGCGGGAGTCCTACCTACGAGCAGTACTTC
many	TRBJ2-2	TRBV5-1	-	CASSQSGGPGELFF	TGCGCCAGCAGCCAGAGCGGAGGTCCCGGGGAGCTGTTTTTT
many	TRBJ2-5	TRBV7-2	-	CASSFFGARETQYF	TGTGCCAGCAGCTTCTTTGGGGCGCGAGAGACCCAGTACTTC
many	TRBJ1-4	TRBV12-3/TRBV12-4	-	CASSTDNEKLFF	TGTGCCAGCAGTACTGATAATGAAAAACTGTTTTTT
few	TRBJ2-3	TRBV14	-	CASSQEDLRAQYF	TGTGCCAGCAGCCAAGAGGACTTAAGGGCGCAGTATTTT
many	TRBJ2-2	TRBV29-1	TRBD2	CSVVAGSGGGELFF	TGCAGCGTCGTAGCGGGTTCCGGGGGCGGGGAGCTGTTTTTT
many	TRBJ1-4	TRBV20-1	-	CSASRRIGEKLFF	TGCAGTGCTAGTCGGCGGATCGGAGAAAAACTGTTTTTT
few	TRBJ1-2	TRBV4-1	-	CASSRPGQDLYGYTF	TGCGCCAGCAGCCGACCTGGACAAGACCTATATGGCTACACCTTC
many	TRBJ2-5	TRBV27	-	CASSPGQGIAGVSGETQYF	TGTGCCAGCAGTCCGGGACAGGGAATAGCGGGAGTCTCAGGAGAGACCCAGTACTTC
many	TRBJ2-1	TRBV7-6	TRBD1	CASSRQDRGAGDEQFF	TGTGCCAGCAGCCGACAAGACAGGGGCGCCGGGGATGAGCAGTTCTTC
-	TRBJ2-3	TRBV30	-	CAWSVRQSTDTQYF	TGTGCCTGGAGTGTAAGGCAGAGCACAGATACGCAGTATTTT
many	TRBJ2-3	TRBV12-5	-	CASGLVLGPTDTQYF	TGTGCTAGTGGTTTGGTACTAGGCCCTACAGATACGCAGTATTTT